The 14 T cell receptor beta chains in this list originate from one sample, sequenced in a study of cytomegalovirus exposure and HLA in healthy donors. TCRdb keeps only in-frame clones here, not all; method: immunoSEQ multiplex PCR. The table has approximately 270,000 clones, around 91% seen once. Sequenced input: PBMCs. The origin of the receptors is a woman aged 18-29 years in good health and CMV-seronegative.

V and J are TRBV2 and TRBJ1-5, with a possible D match to TRBD1 (6 bases). Germline assignment: CDR1 SNHLY and CDR2 FYNNEI. This CDR3 is built from 14 residues. Trimming removed 5 bases at V and 8 bases at J, with 16 bases between. The CDR3 is CASSRVRGTEPQHF. The CDR3 nucleotides read TGTGCCAGCAGTAGGGTAAGGGGGACGGAGCCCCAGCATTTT.

This CDR3 reads CASSLDSSSYNEQFF. The CDR3 DNA follows: TGTGCCAGCAGCCTGGACAGTAGCTCCTACAATGAGCAGTTCTTC. The chain uses TRBV7-2 and TRBJ2-1; maybe TRBD1 (6 bases). The V and J ends lost 5 bases and 0 bases respectively, with 11 bases between them. CDR3 size: 15 residues. Germline loops: CDR1 SGHTA, CDR2 FQGNSA.

The chain recombines TRBV4-3 with TRBJ2-3; 11 positions match TRBD2. Unmatched junction bases numbered 17, after V lost 4 bases and J lost 5 bases. Germline loops: CDR1 LGHNA, CDR2 YSLEER. This CDR3 has 19 amino acids. The CDR3 coding sequence is TGCGCCAGCAGCCTGGGTGTAGCGGGGGGGCCTTTTCATCTAGATACGCAGTATTTT. It codes for CASSLGVAGGPFHLDTQYF.

The rearrangement links TRBV9 to TRBJ1-2, with a possible D match to TRBD1 (5 bases). The CDR3 length is 13 residues. Germline lookup yields CDR1 SGDLS and CDR2 YYNGEE. V lost 2 bases, J lost 2 bases, and 7 bases lay in between. The CDR3 spells CASSVGQNYGYTF. The CDR3 nucleotides are TGTGCCAGCAGCGTCGGACAAAACTATGGCTACACCTTC.

This sequence joins TRBV6-5 and TRBJ1-1; the D is unclear. The V gene's germline CDR1 is MNHEY and CDR2 SVGAGI. V gave up 5 bases and J gave up 1 base, with 8 bases separating them. The length of the CDR3 is 13 residues. The CDR3 nucleotides read TGTGCCAGCAGTCGAGGGCAGAACACTGAAGCTTTCTTT. Its protein product is CASSRGQNTEAFF.

The V and J genes are TRBV5-1 and TRBJ2-7; the match to TRBD1 covers 8 bases. The CDR3 has 13 amino acids. CDR1 SGHRS and CDR2 YFSETQ come from the germline V gene. J gave up 3 bases and V 3 bases, and 2 bases lay outside the gene matches. In DNA, the CDR3 is TGCGCCAGCAGCTCCGGGACAGGCTACGAGCAGTACGTC. As protein: CASSSGTGYEQYV.

This clone appeared once. The chain employs TRBV6-1 and TRBJ2-3; 8 positions agree with TRBD2. The CDR3 contains 14 residues. Trimming at V came to 7 bases and at J to 6 bases, leaving 9 bases not matched to a gene. Germline lookup yields CDR1 MNHNS and CDR2 SASEGT. The CDR3 DNA reads TGTGCCAGCACTACTAGCGGAGCTCGGGATACGCAGTATTTT. This gives the protein CASTTSGARDTQYF.

The CDR3 loop is CASSQRGTFNYGYTF. The DNA for the CDR3 is TGCGCCAGCAGCCAACGAGGGACATTTAACTATGGCTACACCTTC. J is TRBJ1-2 and V is TRBV4-1; weak D call: TRBD1 (6 bases). Deletions cut 2 bases from V and 1 base from J, with 11 bases between. The CDR3 loop spans 15 amino acids. The germline V gene has CDR1 MGHRA and CDR2 YSYEKL.

This sequence joins TRBV5-1 and TRBJ1-4; no clear D gene. V was cut by 3 bases and J by 15 bases, with 15 bases left in between. This CDR3 comprises 12 residues. Germline assignment: CDR1 SGHRS and CDR2 YFSETQ. The CDR3 loop reads CASSSNSGSLFF. In DNA form, the CDR3 reads TGCGCCAGCAGCTCTAACTCCGGGTCTTTGTTTTTT.

V usage is TRBV7-2 and J usage is TRBJ1-2; 7 positions agree with TRBD1. The CDR3 is 15 residues long. Germline V gives CDR1 SGHTA, CDR2 FQGNSA. V lost 2 bases, J lost 5 bases, and 8 bases stayed unmatched. This chain's CDR3 is CASSLLRTGEYGYTF. The CDR3 coding sequence is TGTGCCAGCAGCTTATTAAGGACAGGTGAATATGGCTACACCTTC.

The chain couples TRBV6-4 to TRBJ2-3, with TRBD2 matching over 10 bases. The CDR3 covers 18 residues. The V gene's germline CDR1 is MRHNA and CDR2 SNTAGT. V trimming: 2 bases; J trimming: 4 bases; junction bases outside the gene matches: 12. CDR3 coding DNA: TGTGCCAGCAGTGACCCCCGACCGATAGCGGGGGGACCAGATACGCAGTATTTT. It is translated as CASSDPRPIAGGPDTQYF.

The sample holds one count of this clone. The chain joins TRBV2 to TRBJ2-5, with TRBD2 as a possible D gene (5 bases). Between the trimmed V and J ends, which lost 6 bases and 1 base, there was a span of 6 bases. This CDR3 contains 12 residues. Germline CDR1 is SNHLY and CDR2 is FYNNEI. This CDR3 is CASSGIQETQYF. In DNA, the CDR3 is TGTGCCAGCAGCGGGATCCAAGAGACCCAGTACTTC. Looking up the rest from reference TRBV2 and TRBJ2-5 gives the full variable domain: EPEVTQTPSHQVTQMGQEVILRCVPISNHLYFYWYRQILGQKVEFLVSFYNNEISEKSEIFDDQFSVERPDGSNFTLKIRSTKLEDSAMYFCASSGIQETQYFGPGTRLLVL.

Note on this clone: Other DNA sequences in the same sample also yield this CDR3. The rearrangement links TRBV2 to TRBJ1-1, with D uncertain. The V gene lost 2 bases and the J gene lost 1 base, with 5 bases spanning the gap. Germline V gene data show CDR1 as SNHLY and CDR2 as FYNNEI. CDR3 length: 13 amino acids. CDR3 bases: TGTGCCAGCAGTGAATCGGGGAACACTGAAGCTTTCTTT. This sequence encodes CASSESGNTEAFF.

V gene TRBV6-6 combines with J gene TRBJ2-7, with D possibly being TRBD1 (5 bases). The CDR3 has 15 amino acids. Germline loops: CDR1 MNHNY, CDR2 SVGAGI (reference sequence). Trimming took off 0 bases at V and 4 bases at J, with 13 bases between the two ends. The CDR3 spells CASSYSSTGIYEQYF. The CDR3 coding sequence is TGTGCCAGCAGTTACTCGAGTACAGGAATTTACGAGCAGTACTTC.